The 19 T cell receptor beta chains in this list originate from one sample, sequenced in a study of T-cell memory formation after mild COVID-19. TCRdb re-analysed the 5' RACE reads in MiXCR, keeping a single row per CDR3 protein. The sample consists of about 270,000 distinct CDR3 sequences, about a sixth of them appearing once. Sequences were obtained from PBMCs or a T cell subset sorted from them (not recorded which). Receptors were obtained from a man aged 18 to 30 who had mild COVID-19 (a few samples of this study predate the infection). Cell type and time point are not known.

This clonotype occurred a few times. This CDR3 is CASSPPGLAAETQYF. CDR3 nucleotides: TGTGCCAGCAGCCCACCGGGACTAGCAGCGGAGACCCAGTACTTC. This chain joins TRBV7-2 and TRBJ2-5; 9 positions match TRBD2. The CDR3 is made up of 15 amino acids. V shed 5 bases and J 5 bases; nucleotides not matched to a gene: 9. Germline CDR1 and CDR2: SGHTA and FQGNSA.

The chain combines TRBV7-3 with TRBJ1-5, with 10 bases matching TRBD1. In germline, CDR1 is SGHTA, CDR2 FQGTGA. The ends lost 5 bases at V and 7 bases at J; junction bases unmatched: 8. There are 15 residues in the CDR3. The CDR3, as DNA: TGTGCCAGCAGCCCCCGGGACAGGGGTCGACAGCCCCAGCATTTT. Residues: CASSPRDRGRQPQHF. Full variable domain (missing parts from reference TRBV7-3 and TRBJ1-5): GAGVSQTPSNKVTEKGKYVELRCDPISGHTALYWYRQSLGQGPEFLIYFQGTGAADDSGLPNDRFFAVRPEGSVSTLKIQRTERGDSAVYLCASSPRDRGRQPQHFGDGTRLSIL.

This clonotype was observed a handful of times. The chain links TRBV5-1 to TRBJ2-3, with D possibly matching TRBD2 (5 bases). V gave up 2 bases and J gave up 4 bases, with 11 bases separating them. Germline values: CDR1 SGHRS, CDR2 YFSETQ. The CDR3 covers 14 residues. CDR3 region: CASSLDGSPDTQYF. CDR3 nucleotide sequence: TGCGCCAGCAGCTTAGATGGGAGCCCAGATACGCAGTATTTT. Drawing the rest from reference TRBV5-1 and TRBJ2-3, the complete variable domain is KAGVTQTPRYLIKTRGQQVTLSCSPISGHRSVSWYQQTPGQGLQFLFEYFSETQRNKGNFPGRFSGRQFSNSRSEMNVSTLELGDSALYLCASSLDGSPDTQYFGPGTRLTVL.

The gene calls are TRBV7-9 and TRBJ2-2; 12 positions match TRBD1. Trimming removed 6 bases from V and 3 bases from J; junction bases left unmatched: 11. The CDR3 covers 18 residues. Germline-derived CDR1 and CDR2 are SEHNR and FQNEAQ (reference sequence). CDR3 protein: CASSSTPGQGADTGELFF. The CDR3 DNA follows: TGTGCCAGCAGTTCTACCCCGGGACAGGGGGCGGACACCGGGGAGCTGTTTTTT.

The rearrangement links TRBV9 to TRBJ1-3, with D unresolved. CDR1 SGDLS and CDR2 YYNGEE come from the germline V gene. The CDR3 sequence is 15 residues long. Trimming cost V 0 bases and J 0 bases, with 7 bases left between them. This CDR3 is CASSVGDPSGNTIYF. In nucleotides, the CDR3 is TGTGCCAGCAGCGTAGGTGATCCCTCTGGAAACACCATATATTTT. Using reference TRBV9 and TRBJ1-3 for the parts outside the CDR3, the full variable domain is DSGVTQTPKHLITATGQRVTLRCSPRSGDLSVYWYQQSLDQGLQFLIQYYNGEERAKGNILERFSAQQFPDLHSELNLSSLELGDSALYFCASSVGDPSGNTIYFGEGSWLTVV.

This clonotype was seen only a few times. CDR3 amino acids: CASSFLLGGPGEQFF. The CDR3 DNA is TGTGCCAGCAGTTTTTTACTCGGGGGGCCGGGAGAGCAGTTCTTC. The rearrangement links TRBV12-3 or TRBV12-4 to TRBJ2-1, with a tentative D call TRBD2 (7 bases). The CDR3 has 15 amino acids. Between the trimmed V and J ends, which lost 3 bases and 10 bases, there was a span of 19 bases.

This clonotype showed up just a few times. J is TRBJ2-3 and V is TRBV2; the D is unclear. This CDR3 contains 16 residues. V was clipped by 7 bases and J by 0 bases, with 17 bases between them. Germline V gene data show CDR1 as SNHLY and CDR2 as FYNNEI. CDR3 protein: CASTTLPGRSTDTQYF. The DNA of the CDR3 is TGTGCCAGCACCACGCTTCCAGGACGTAGCACAGATACGCAGTATTTT. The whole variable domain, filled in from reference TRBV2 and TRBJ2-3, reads EPEVTQTPSHQVTQMGQEVILRCVPISNHLYFYWYRQILGQKVEFLVSFYNNEISEKSEIFDDQFSVERPDGSNFTLKIRSTKLEDSAMYFCASTTLPGRSTDTQYFGPGTRLTVL.

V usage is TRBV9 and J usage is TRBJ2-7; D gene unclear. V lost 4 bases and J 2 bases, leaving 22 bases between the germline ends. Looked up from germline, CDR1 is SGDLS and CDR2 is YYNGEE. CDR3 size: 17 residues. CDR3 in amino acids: CASSPVSALNRTYEQYV. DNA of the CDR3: TGTGCCAGCAGCCCCGTCTCAGCGCTTAACCGGACCTACGAGCAGTACGTC.

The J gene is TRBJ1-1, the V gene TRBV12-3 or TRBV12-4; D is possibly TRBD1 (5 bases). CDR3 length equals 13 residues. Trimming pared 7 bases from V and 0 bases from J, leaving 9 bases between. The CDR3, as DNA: TGTGCCAGCATCAGGGACCTGAACACTGAAGCTTTCTTT. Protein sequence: CASIRDLNTEAFF.

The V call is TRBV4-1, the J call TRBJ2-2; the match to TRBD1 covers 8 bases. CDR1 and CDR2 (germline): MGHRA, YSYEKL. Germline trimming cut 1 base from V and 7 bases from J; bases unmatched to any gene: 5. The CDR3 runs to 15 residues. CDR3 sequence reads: CASSQGTGNVGELFF. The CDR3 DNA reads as TGCGCCAGCAGCCAAGGGACAGGGAATGTCGGGGAGCTGTTTTTT.

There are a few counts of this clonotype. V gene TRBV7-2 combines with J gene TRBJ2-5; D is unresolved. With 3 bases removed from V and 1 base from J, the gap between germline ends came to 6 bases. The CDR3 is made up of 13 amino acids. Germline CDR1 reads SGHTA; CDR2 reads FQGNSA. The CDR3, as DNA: TGTGCCAGCAGCTTCCCTGTCCAAGAGACCCAGTACTTC. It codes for CASSFPVQETQYF.

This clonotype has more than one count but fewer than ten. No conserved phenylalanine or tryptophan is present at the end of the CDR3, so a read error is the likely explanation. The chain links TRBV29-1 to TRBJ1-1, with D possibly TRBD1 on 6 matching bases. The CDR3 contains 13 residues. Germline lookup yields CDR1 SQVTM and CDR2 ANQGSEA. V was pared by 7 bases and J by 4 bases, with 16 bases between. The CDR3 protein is CSAHRDMGTEAFS. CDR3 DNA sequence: TGCAGCGCGCACAGGGACATGGGCACTGAAGCTTTCTCT.

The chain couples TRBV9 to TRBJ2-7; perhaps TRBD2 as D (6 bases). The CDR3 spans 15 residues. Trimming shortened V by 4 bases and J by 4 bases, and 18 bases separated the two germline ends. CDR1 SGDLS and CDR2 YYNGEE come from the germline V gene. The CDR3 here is CASSPRDSSTYEQYF. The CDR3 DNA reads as TGTGCCAGCAGCCCCCGGGACTCCTCAACGTACGAGCAGTACTTC.

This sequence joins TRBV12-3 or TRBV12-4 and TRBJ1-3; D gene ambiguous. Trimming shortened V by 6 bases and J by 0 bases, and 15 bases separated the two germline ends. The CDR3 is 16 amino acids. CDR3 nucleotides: TGTGCCAGCAGCCGCAACCATATGCTCTCTGGAAACACCATATATTTT. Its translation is CASSRNHMLSGNTIYF.

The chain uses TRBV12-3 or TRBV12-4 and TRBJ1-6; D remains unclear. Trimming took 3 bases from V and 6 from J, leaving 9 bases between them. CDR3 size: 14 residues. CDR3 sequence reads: CASSFSFANSPLHF. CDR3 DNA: TGTGCCAGCAGTTTTAGTTTCGCTAATTCACCCCTCCACTTT.

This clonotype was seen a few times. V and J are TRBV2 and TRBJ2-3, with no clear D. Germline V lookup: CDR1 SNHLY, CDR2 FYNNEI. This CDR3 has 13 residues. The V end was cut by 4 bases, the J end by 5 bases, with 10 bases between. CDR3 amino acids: CASSGGNKDTQYF. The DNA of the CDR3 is TGTGCCAGCAGTGGTGGGAATAAAGATACGCAGTATTTT.

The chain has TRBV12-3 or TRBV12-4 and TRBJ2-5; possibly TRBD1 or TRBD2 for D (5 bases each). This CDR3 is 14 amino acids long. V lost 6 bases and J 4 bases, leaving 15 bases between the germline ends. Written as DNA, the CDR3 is TGTGCCAGCAGCCCCGATGCAGGGAGAGAGACCCAGTACTTC. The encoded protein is CASSPDAGRETQYF.

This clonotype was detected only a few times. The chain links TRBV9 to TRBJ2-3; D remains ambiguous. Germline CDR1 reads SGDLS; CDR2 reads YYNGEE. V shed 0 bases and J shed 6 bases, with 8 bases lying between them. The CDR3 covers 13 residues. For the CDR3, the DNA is TGTGCCAGCAGCGTAGGACCCGCCGATACGCAGTATTTT. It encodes CASSVGPADTQYF.

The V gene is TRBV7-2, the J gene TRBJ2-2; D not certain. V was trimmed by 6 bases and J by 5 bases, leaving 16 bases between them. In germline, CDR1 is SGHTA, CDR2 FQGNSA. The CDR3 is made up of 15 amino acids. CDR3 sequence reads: CASRERLPVTGELFF. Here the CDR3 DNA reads TGTGCCAGCAGGGAGAGGCTCCCGGTGACCGGGGAGCTGTTTTTT. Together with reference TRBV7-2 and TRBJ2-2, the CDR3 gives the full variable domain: GAGVSQSPSNKVTEKGKDVELRCDPISGHTALYWYRQSLGQGLEFLIYFQGNSAPDKSGLPSDRFSAERTGGSVSTLTIQRTQQEDSAVYLCASRERLPVTGELFFGEGSRLTVL.